Listed here are 10 T cell receptor beta chains from one sample, sequenced in a study of shared clonotypes between healthy human individuals. Clones were sequenced by immunoSEQ multiplex PCR, and TCRdb holds only the in-frame ones, with some missing. Of a few million clones in the sample, over 90% are singletons; the top ten hold about 0.41%. Sequencing used naive CD4+ T cells from PBMCs. Subset noted: CD45RA+ positively selected. The receptors here all came from a man aged 18 to 35 in good health. Some clones in this sample may be carry-over from other donors' samples.

The chain has TRBV5-1 and TRBJ2-2, with D possibly TRBD1 on 6 matching bases. V shed 1 base and J shed 3 bases, with 10 bases lying between them. The CDR3 runs to 15 residues. The germline CDR1 and CDR2 sequences are SGHRS and YFSETQ. CDR3 residues: CASSLMGADTGELFF. The DNA of the CDR3 is TGCGCCAGCAGCTTGATGGGGGCGGACACCGGGGAGCTGTTTTTT.

With regard to this clone: This specimen includes other DNA sequences encoding the same CDR3. The chain links TRBV5-1 to TRBJ2-7; a possible D gene is TRBD1 (6 bases). V lost 0 bases, J lost 0 bases, and 10 bases lay in between. This CDR3 region has 15 residues. CDR1 is SGHRS, CDR2 YFSETQ, per germline. For the CDR3, the DNA is TGCGCCAGCAGCTTGGGTACAGGGCGCTCCTACGAGCAGTACTTC. This codes for CASSLGTGRSYEQYF.

A word on this clone: In the same sample, other DNA sequences code for this CDR3. The CDR3 DNA reads as TGCGCCAGCAGCCCTGGGACGCCGAACACTGAAGCTTTCTTT. Protein product: CASSPGTPNTEAFF. This rearrangement joins TRBV5-1 to TRBJ1-1, with a weak D call TRBD1 (5 bases). CDR1 and CDR2 (germline): SGHRS, YFSETQ. Trimming took off 4 bases at V and 1 base at J, with 11 bases between the two ends. This CDR3 has 14 residues.

The DNA of the CDR3 is TGTGCCAGCAGCTGGTTAGCGGGAGAAATCGGGGAGCAGTTCTTC. The encoded protein is CASSWLAGEIGEQFF. This rearrangement joins TRBV7-3 to TRBJ2-1; 9 bases line up with TRBD2. CDR1 and CDR2 (germline): SGHTA, FQGTGA. The CDR3 is made up of 15 amino acids. V was pared by 4 bases and J by 10 bases, with 11 bases of the junction left unmatched.

The chain is built from TRBV18 and TRBJ2-5; the D is unclear. The CDR3 runs to 14 residues. CDR1 is KGHSH and CDR2 is LQKENI in the germline V gene. V was trimmed by 0 bases and J by 5 bases, leaving 10 bases between them. CDR3 in amino acids: CASSPPRSIETQYF. CDR3 in DNA: TGTGCCAGCTCACCACCCAGATCTATCGAGACCCAGTACTTC.

The chain joins TRBV6-6 to TRBJ2-2, with D perhaps matching TRBD1 (6 bases). Trimming took 0 bases from V and 2 from J, leaving 10 bases between them. Germline V lookup: CDR1 MNHNY, CDR2 SVGAGI (reference sequence). The CDR3 consists of 16 residues. CDR3 in DNA: TGTGCCAGCAGTTACTCCCACAGGGTTAACACCGGGGAGCTGTTTTTT. Amino acid sequence: CASSYSHRVNTGELFF.

V gene TRBV28 combines with J gene TRBJ1-4; tentative D call: TRBD1 (5 bases). Trimming cost V 3 bases and J 8 bases, with 13 bases left between them. CDR1 and CDR2 (germline): MDHEN, SYDVKM. This CDR3 has 14 residues. The CDR3 protein is CASSFPGYPEKLFF. CDR3 sequence (DNA): TGTGCCAGCAGTTTCCCAGGGTACCCGGAAAAACTGTTTTTT.

J is TRBJ1-2 and V is TRBV6-5; TRBD1 aligns across 10 bases. CDR1 MNHEY and CDR2 SVGAGI come from the germline V gene. Trimming at V came to 0 bases and at J to 8 bases, leaving 6 bases not matched to a gene. The CDR3 is made up of 15 amino acids. This CDR3 is CASSYSTGGSSGYTF. For the CDR3, the DNA is TGTGCCAGCAGTTACTCGACAGGGGGCTCTAGCGGCTACACCTTC.

This clone appeared once. The V call is TRBV27, the J call TRBJ1-4; D not certain. This CDR3 is 15 amino acids long. In germline, CDR1 is MNHEY, CDR2 SMNVEV (reference sequence). Trimming pared 6 bases from V and 0 bases from J, leaving 11 bases between. The CDR3 bases are TGTGCCAGCAGAAGGACGGCCGCAACTAATGAAAAACTGTTTTTT. This sequence encodes CASRRTAATNEKLFF.

The chain couples TRBV7-2 to TRBJ1-6; D remains unclear. V gave up 0 bases and J gave up 10 bases, with 7 bases separating them. Germline CDR1 and CDR2: SGHTA and FQGNSA. CDR3 length equals 13 residues. CDR3 coding DNA: TGTGCCAGCAGCTTAGCCCCCGGGTCACCCCTCCACTTT. Amino acids: CASSLAPGSPLHF.